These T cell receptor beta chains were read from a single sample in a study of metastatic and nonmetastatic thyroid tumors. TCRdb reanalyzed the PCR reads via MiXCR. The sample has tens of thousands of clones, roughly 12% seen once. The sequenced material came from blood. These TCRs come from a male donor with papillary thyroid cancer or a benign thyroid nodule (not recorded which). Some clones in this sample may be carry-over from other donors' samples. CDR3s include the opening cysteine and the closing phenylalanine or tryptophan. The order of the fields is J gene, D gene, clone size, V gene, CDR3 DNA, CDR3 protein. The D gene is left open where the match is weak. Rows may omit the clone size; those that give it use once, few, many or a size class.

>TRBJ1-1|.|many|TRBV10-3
TGTGCCATCAGTGAAGGGGTCGCTGAAGCTTTCTTT
CAISEGVAEAFF
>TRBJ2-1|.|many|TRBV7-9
TGTGCCAGCAGCTTAGTCGTGGCCTCTGGGCAGTTCTTC
CASSLVVASGQFF
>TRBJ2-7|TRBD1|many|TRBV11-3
TGTGCCAGCAGCGACACGGGACAGGGTAGACACGAGCAGTACTTC
CASSDTGQGRHEQYF
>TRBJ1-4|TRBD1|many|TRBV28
TGTGCCAGCAGTCAGACAGGGCCAACTAATGAAAAACTGTTTTTT
CASSQTGPTNEKLFF
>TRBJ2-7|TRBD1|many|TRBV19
TGTGCCAGTAGTATCGGGACAGGCTCCTACGAGCAGTACTTC
CASSIGTGSYEQYF
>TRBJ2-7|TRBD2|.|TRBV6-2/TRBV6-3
TGTGCCAGCAGATGGGAGGGCTCTGCGGTCTACGAGCAGTACTTC
CASRWEGSAVYEQYF
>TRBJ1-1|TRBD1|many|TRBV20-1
TGCAGTGCTAGAACCGGGACAGGGGCGTCTGAAGCTTTCTTT
CSARTGTGASEAFF
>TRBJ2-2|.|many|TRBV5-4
TGTGCCAGCAGCTTACCCCCTGGAGGGTTGGACACCGGGGAGCTGTTTTTT
CASSLPPGGLDTGELFF
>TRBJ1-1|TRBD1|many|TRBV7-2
TGTGCCAGCAGCCGTACTACAGGGGGGACTGAAGCTTTCTTT
CASSRTTGGTEAFF
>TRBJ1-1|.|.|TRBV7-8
TGTGCCAGCAGGAACACAGGGCCCACTGAAGCTTTCTTT
CASRNTGPTEAFF
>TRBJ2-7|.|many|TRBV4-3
TGCGCCAGCAGCCGAAGCAACACAGGGTCCGAGCAGTACTTC
CASSRSNTGSEQYF
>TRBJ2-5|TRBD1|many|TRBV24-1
TGTGCCACCAGTGATCGCCGGGACAGGGCGCAAGAGACCCAGTACTTC
CATSDRRDRAQETQYF
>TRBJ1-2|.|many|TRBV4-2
TGTGCCAGCAGCCAAACCCGGGGGCAGGGAGGTTATGGCTACACCTTC
CASSQTRGQGGYGYTF
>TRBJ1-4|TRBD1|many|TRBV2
TGTGCCAGCAGTGAACAGGGGGCAACTAATGAAAAACTGTTTTTT
CASSEQGATNEKLFF
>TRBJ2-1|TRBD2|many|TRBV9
TGTGCCAGCAGCGTGGGTAGCGGGAGTGGATACAATGAGCAGTTCTTC
CASSVGSGSGYNEQFF
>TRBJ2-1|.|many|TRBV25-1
TGTGCCAGCAGTGAATTCCGTAGCGGTGAGCAGTTCTTC
CASSEFRSGEQFF
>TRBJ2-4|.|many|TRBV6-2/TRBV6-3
TGTGCCAGCAGTCATGGGAGATTAGCCAAAAACATTCAGTACTTC
CASSHGRLAKNIQYF
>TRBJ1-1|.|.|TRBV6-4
TGTGCCAGCTGTGAACATTCGGACATGAACACTGAAGCTTTCTTT
CASCEHSDMNTEAFF
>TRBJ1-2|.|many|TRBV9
TGTGCCAGCAGCTCAAACGTCCGGACCGCCTATGGCTACACCTTC
CASSSNVRTAYGYTF
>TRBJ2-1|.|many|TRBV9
TGTGCCAGCAGCGTAGAAGGGACCTCCCCCAATGAGCAGTTCTTC
CASSVEGTSPNEQFF
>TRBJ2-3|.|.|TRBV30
TGTGCCTGGAGGGGGGGTTTCCGCACAGATACGCAGTATTTT
CAWRGGFRTDTQYF
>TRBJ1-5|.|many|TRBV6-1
TGTGCCAGCAGGGGGGCCCAATGGCCCCAGCATTTT
CASRGAQWPQHF
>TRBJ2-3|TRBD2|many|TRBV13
TGTGCCAGCAGAACTAGCGGGAGGGTCGGAGATACGCAGTATTTT
CASRTSGRVGDTQYF
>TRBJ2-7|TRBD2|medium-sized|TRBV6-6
TGTGCCAGCAGTTACTCCTATAGCGGGAGGGACTACGAGCAGTACTTC
CASSYSYSGRDYEQYF
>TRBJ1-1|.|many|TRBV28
TGTGCCAGCAGACTTGGACAGCGTGAAGCTTTCTTT
CASRLGQREAFF
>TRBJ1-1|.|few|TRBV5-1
TGCGCCAGCAGATACGAGAACACTGAAGCTTTCTTT
CASRYENTEAFF
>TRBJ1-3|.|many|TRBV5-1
TGCGCCAGCAGCTTGGTTCCCCTCTCTGGAAACACCATATATTTT
CASSLVPLSGNTIYF
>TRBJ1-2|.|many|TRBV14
TGTGCCAGCAGCAATTCCGGGACGGACTACTATGGCTACACCTTC
CASSNSGTDYYGYTF
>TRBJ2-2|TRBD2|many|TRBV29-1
TGCAGCGTAAGGACTAGCGGGTCCGGCGGGGAGCTGTTTTTT
CSVRTSGSGGELFF
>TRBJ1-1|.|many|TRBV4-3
TGCGCCAGCAGCCCCCAGGCCCCGGTCGGGCGGTTGACTGAAGCTTTCTTT
CASSPQAPVGRLTEAFF
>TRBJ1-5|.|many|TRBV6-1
TGTGCCAGCAGATCATTAGGACAGACCAATCAGCCCCAGCATTTT
CASRSLGQTNQPQHF
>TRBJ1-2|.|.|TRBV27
TGTGCCAGCAGTTACTTACGGGACACGGGAGATGGCTACACCTTC
CASSYLRDTGDGYTF
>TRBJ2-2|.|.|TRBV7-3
TGTGCCAGCAGCTTAACGCCGAGGGTTCCGAACACCGGGGAGCTGTTTTTT
CASSLTPRVPNTGELFF
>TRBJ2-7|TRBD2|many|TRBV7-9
TGTGCCAGCAGCTTAGCGGCTAGCGGGAGTAATGAGCAGTACTTC
CASSLAASGSNEQYF
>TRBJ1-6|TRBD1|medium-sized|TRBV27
TGTGCCAGCAGTGTATGGGACAGTTCACCCCTCCACTTT
CASSVWDSSPLHF
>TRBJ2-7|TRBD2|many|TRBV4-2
TGTGCCAGCAGCAGGACTAGCGGGAGGGCCGGGCATAACGAGCAGTACTTC
CASSRTSGRAGHNEQYF
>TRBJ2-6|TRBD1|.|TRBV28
TGTGCCAGCGCAGGGGGCGCGTGCGGGGCCGACGTCCTGACTTTC
CASAGGACGADVLTF
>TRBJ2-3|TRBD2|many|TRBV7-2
TGTGCCAGCAGCCTGACTAGCCCCCCAGATACGCAGTATTTT
CASSLTSPPDTQYF
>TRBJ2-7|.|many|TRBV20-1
TGCAGTGCTATAGGGTATTGGAACTCCTACGAGCAGTACTTC
CSAIGYWNSYEQYF
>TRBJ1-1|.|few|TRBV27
TGTGCCATCGCCTTCAGTGGCGGTGAAGCTTTCTTT
CAIAFSGGEAFF
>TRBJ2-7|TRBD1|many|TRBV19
TGTGCCAGTAGTATTTGGGGGGACAGGGGTTACGAGCAGTACTTC
CASSIWGDRGYEQYF
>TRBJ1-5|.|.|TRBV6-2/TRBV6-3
TGTGCCAGCAGTTACTACTATTACGACCGGGGTAGCAATCAGCCACAGCATTTT
CASSYYYYDRGSNQPQHF
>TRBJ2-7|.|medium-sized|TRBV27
TGTGCCAGCAGCCCCGGACACTACGAGCAGTACTTC
CASSPGHYEQYF
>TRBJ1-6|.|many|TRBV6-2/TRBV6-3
TGTGCCAGCAGTTACTCGAGGGGAGGTGAACACCTCGCCTATAATTCACCCCTCCACTTT
CASSYSRGGEHLAYNSPLHF
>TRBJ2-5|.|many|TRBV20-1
TGCAGTGCTAGAGATAAGGAGACCCAGTACTTC
CSARDKETQYF
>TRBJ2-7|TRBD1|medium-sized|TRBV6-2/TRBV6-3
TGTGCCAGCAGTTCTCCCGGGACAGGGGGCAACGAGCAGTACTTC
CASSSPGTGGNEQYF
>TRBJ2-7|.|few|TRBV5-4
TGTGCCAGCAGCTTGGACGGGAACTCCTACGAGCAGTACTTC
CASSLDGNSYEQYF
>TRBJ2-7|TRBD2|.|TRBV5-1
TGCGCCAGCAGCCCACAGCCTAGCGGGAGTGGTGAGCAGTACTTC
CASSPQPSGSGEQYF